This passage covers 30 T cell receptor beta chains from one sample sequenced in a study of CD8 T cells in Susac syndrome. The authors reverse transcribed roughly 0.5 to 1 ug RNA with random hexamers. MiXCR, applied by TCRdb to the immunoSEQ multiplex PCR reads, yields one record per CDR3 protein. Of about 180,000 distinct CDR3 sequences listed, 85% to 95% are singletons. The sequencing sample was made of CD4+ T cells from PBMCs. The receptors derive from a human donor with Susac syndrome.

This chain connects TRBV7-9 to TRBJ2-4; D unclear. The CDR3 sequence is 15 residues long. V was pared by 0 bases and J by 2 bases, with 8 bases between. Germline CDR1 reads SEHNR; CDR2 reads FQNEAQ (reference sequence). The CDR3 DNA reads TGTGCCAGCAGCTTAGCTGGGTCATCCAAAAACATTCAGTACTTC. Amino acid sequence: CASSLAGSSKNIQYF.

V usage is TRBV20-1 and J usage is TRBJ2-3; no clear D. Germline V gives CDR1 DFQATT, CDR2 SNEGSKA (reference sequence). This CDR3 region has 14 residues. Deletions cut 3 bases from V and 0 bases from J, with 10 bases between. CDR3 sequence: CSASIHSSTDTQYF. The CDR3 bases are TGCAGTGCTAGTATACACTCTAGCACAGATACGCAGTATTTT.

The rearrangement uses TRBV12-3 or TRBV12-4 and TRBJ2-1, with D possibly TRBD1 on 6 matching bases. Between the trimmed V and J ends, which lost 6 bases and 4 bases, there was a span of 19 bases. The CDR3 totals 16 residues. For the CDR3, the DNA is TGTGCCAGCAGCTTTGGATCAGGACAGAGTTACAATGAGCAGTTCTTC. It specifies CASSFGSGQSYNEQFF.

The chain recombines TRBV20-1 with TRBJ2-7, with D possibly being TRBD1 (5 bases). This CDR3 has 13 amino acids. Trimming took off 5 bases at V and 3 bases at J, with 14 bases between the two ends. CDR1 DFQATT and CDR2 SNEGSKA come from the germline V gene (reference sequence). CDR3 sequence (DNA): TGCAGTGCTCTTACAGGTATGGACTACGAGCAGTACTTC. This encodes CSALTGMDYEQYF.

This sequence joins TRBV30 and TRBJ1-2, with 10 nucleotides matching TRBD1. The CDR3 covers 13 residues. The V gene end was trimmed by 5 bases and the J gene end by 8 bases; junction bases not matched to a gene: 8. Germline V gene data show CDR1 as GTSNPN and CDR2 as SVGIG (reference sequence). CDR3 amino acids: CAWAGTGEVGYTF. The CDR3 DNA sequence: TGTGCCTGGGCCGGGACAGGGGAAGTCGGCTACACCTTC.

The V gene is TRBV7-2, the J gene TRBJ2-1, with 7 positions matching TRBD1. V shed 3 bases, J shed 0 bases, and the junction held 8 bases outside the gene matches. The CDR3 is made up of 17 amino acids. Germline lookup yields CDR1 SGHTA and CDR2 FQGNSA. The CDR3 DNA sequence: TGTGCCAGCAGCTTTGAACCCGGGACAGCCTCCTACAATGAGCAGTTCTTC. This codes for CASSFEPGTASYNEQFF.

The V gene is TRBV5-1, the J gene TRBJ1-1, with D hard to call. The germline V gene encodes CDR1 SGHRS and CDR2 YFSETQ. The CDR3 is made up of 17 amino acids. The V end lost 0 bases, the J end lost 2 bases, and 17 bases lay between the germline ends. CDR3 nucleotides: TGCGCCAGCAGCTTGGAGGGCAGTACTCGACCCAACACTGAAGCTTTCTTT. It yields the protein CASSLEGSTRPNTEAFF.

This clonotype was seen once. The rearrangement joins TRBV2 to TRBJ2-3; the D is unclear. The germline gives CDR1 SNHLY, CDR2 FYNNEI. This CDR3 has 11 amino acids. V shed 7 bases and J shed 1 base, with 3 bases lying between them. CDR3 in amino acids: CASIGTDTQYF. In DNA form, the CDR3 reads TGTGCCAGCATTGGCACAGATACGCAGTATTTT.

The chain has TRBV30 and TRBJ2-2, with 7 bases matching TRBD1. The CDR3 runs to 17 residues. The junction had 16 bases not matched to a gene; V was cut back by 6 bases and J by 3 bases. Germline-derived CDR1 and CDR2 are GTSNPN and SVGIG (reference sequence). The CDR3 sequence is CACPSRTRDSHTGELFF. Here the CDR3 DNA reads TGTGCCTGCCCAAGCCGAACCCGGGACAGCCACACCGGGGAGCTGTTTTTT.

This clonotype showed up just once. This rearrangement joins TRBV9 to TRBJ1-5; the D gene is possibly TRBD1 (5 bases). The V and J ends lost 2 bases and 5 bases respectively, with 14 bases between them. Germline assignment: CDR1 SGDLS and CDR2 YYNGEE. The CDR3 runs 15 residues. CDR3 residues: CASSVGGAGYQPQHF. DNA of the CDR3: TGTGCCAGCAGCGTTGGGGGTGCAGGGTATCAGCCCCAGCATTTT. The full variable domain, in which reference TRBV9 and TRBJ1-5 provide the parts outside the CDR3, is DSGVTQTPKHLITATGQRVTLRCSPRSGDLSVYWYQQSLDQGLQFLIQYYNGEERAKGNILERFSAQQFPDLHSELNLSSLELGDSALYFCASSVGGAGYQPQHFGDGTRLSIL.

This chain connects TRBV12-3 or TRBV12-4 to TRBJ2-7; D gene unclear. Trimming cost V 3 bases and J 3 bases, with 15 bases left between them. The CDR3 has 15 residues. The CDR3 DNA reads as TGTGCCAGCAGTTTGGTGGGCAGTTTCTTCTACGAGCAGTACTTC. It is translated as CASSLVGSFFYEQYF.

The V and J genes are TRBV2 and TRBJ2-5; 14 bases are a match to TRBD2. Germline V gives CDR1 SNHLY, CDR2 FYNNEI. Trimming removed 11 bases from V and 1 base from J; junction bases left unmatched: 3. The CDR3 runs to 14 residues. CDR3 nucleotides: TGTGCCGCAGGGACTAGCGGGAGCCAAGAGACCCAGTACTTC. It specifies CAAGTSGSQETQYF.

CDR3 sequence (DNA): TGTGCCAGCAGCCAAGATGCGGCAGGGAAGAAGAACATTCAGTACTTC. Translated: CASSQDAAGKKNIQYF. The rearrangement links TRBV3-1 to TRBJ2-4; possibly TRBD1 for D (5 bases). Germline V CDR1 and CDR2: LGHDT, YNNKEL (reference sequence). The CDR3 sequence is 16 residues long. Trimming pared 0 bases from V and 7 bases from J, leaving 16 bases between.

The gene calls are TRBV12-3 or TRBV12-4 and TRBJ2-2; D remains unclear. This CDR3 contains 14 residues. The V end lost 1 base, the J end lost 1 base, and 4 bases lay between the germline ends. The CDR3 bases are TGTGCCAGCAGTTTAGGGAGGAACACCGGGGAGCTGTTTTTT. Its translation is CASSLGRNTGELFF.

This chain links TRBV5-1 with TRBJ2-2; D may be TRBD2 (6 bases). The germline gives CDR1 SGHRS, CDR2 YFSETQ. Trimming left V 0 bases short and J 4 bases short, with 13 bases between. The CDR3 length is 16 residues. The CDR3, as DNA: TGCGCCAGCAGCTTGGCCGGAGGGCCTGCCACCGGGGAGCTGTTTTTT. Amino acid sequence: CASSLAGGPATGELFF.

The CDR3 reads CASSTRRTANSYEQYF. CDR3 sequence (DNA): TGTGCCAGCAGTACCCGACGGACAGCCAACTCCTACGAGCAGTACTTC. V is TRBV6-2 or TRBV6-3 and J is TRBJ2-7, with D possibly matching TRBD1 (6 bases). CDR1 and CDR2 (germline): MNHEY, SVGEGT. CDR3 length: 16 residues. The V end lost 5 bases, the J end lost 0 bases, and 17 bases lay between the germline ends.

The chain has TRBV20-1 and TRBJ2-3; D is uncertain. Trimming took off 3 bases at V and 6 bases at J, with 10 bases between the two ends. Germline loops: CDR1 DFQATT, CDR2 SNEGSKA (reference sequence). The CDR3 contains 12 residues. CDR3 amino acids: CSASESWDTQYF. DNA for the CDR3: TGCAGTGCTAGCGAAAGCTGGGATACGCAGTATTTT.

The gene calls are TRBV18 and TRBJ2-5; TRBD1 agrees at 7 bases. The CDR3 totals 14 residues. V shed 6 bases, J shed 2 bases, and the junction held 6 bases outside the gene matches. Germline-derived CDR1 and CDR2 are KGHSH and LQKENI. CDR3 sequence reads: CASSWGQRQETQYF. CDR3 sequence (DNA): TGTGCCAGCTCCTGGGGACAGAGACAAGAGACCCAGTACTTC. The full variable domain, with the rest looked up from reference TRBV18 and TRBJ2-5, is NAGVMQNPRHLVRRRGQEARLRCSPMKGHSHVYWYRQLPEEGLKFMVYLQKENIIDESGMPKERFSAEFPKEGPSILRIQQVVRGDSAAYFCASSWGQRQETQYFGPGTRLLVL.

In this sample, this clonotype turned up once. This chain uses TRBV5-1 with TRBJ2-7; 10 nucleotides line up with TRBD1. Germline CDR1 is SGHRS and CDR2 is YFSETQ. The CDR3 extends over 16 amino acids. Trimming at V came to 2 bases and at J to 4 bases, leaving 9 bases not matched to a gene. The CDR3 region is CASSLFGTGEGYEQYF. DNA for the CDR3: TGCGCCAGCAGCTTATTCGGGACAGGGGAGGGATACGAGCAGTACTTC.

The V and J genes are TRBV20-1 and TRBJ2-1; tentatively, D is TRBD1 or TRBD2 (6 bases each). Trimming removed 6 bases at V and 5 bases at J, with 23 bases between. The CDR3 runs to 16 residues. Germline CDR1 reads DFQATT; CDR2 reads SNEGSKA (reference sequence). DNA for the CDR3: TGCAGTGCCCAGCATGCCGGGGGCAGGAGAAACAATGAGCAGTTCTTC. Translating gives CSAQHAGGRRNNEQFF.

The V gene is TRBV4-2, the J gene TRBJ1-5; D unclear. V was clipped by 3 bases and J by 3 bases, with 15 bases between them. The CDR3 contains 16 residues. From germline, CDR1 is LGHNA and CDR2 YNFKEQ. CDR3: CASSQNGPPDNQPQHF. CDR3 DNA sequence: TGTGCCAGCAGCCAGAACGGGCCCCCTGACAATCAGCCCCAGCATTTT.

The chain carries TRBV9 and TRBJ2-5; TRBD2 might be the D (6 bases). CDR1 is SGDLS and CDR2 is YYNGEE in the germline V gene. Trimming cost V 2 bases and J 1 base, with 9 bases left between them. CDR3 size: 14 residues. Here the CDR3 reads CASSVQGLQETQYF. The DNA of the CDR3 is TGTGCCAGCAGCGTGCAGGGACTCCAAGAGACCCAGTACTTC.

This clonotype was observed once. The chain recombines TRBV12-3 or TRBV12-4 with TRBJ1-2; 8 positions agree with TRBD1. J lost 7 bases, V lost 6 bases, and 10 bases had no gene match. There are 14 residues in the CDR3. For the CDR3, the DNA is TGTGCCAGCAGCGGACAGGGTTTTTTATCTGGCTACACCTTC. It translates to CASSGQGFLSGYTF.

This clonotype was picked up a small number of times. This chain uses TRBV6-5 with TRBJ1-4; D might be TRBD1 (5 bases). This CDR3 has 14 residues. Trimming stripped 5 bases from V and 5 bases from J, with 12 bases between. In germline, CDR1 is MNHEY, CDR2 SVGAGI. CDR3 nucleotides: TGTGCCAGCAGTACTGGGGGAACAAATGAAAAACTGTTTTTT. Its translation: CASSTGGTNEKLFF.

The genes are TRBV7-2 and TRBJ1-1; D remains unclear. In germline, CDR1 is SGHTA, CDR2 FQGNSA. Trimming removed 2 bases at V and 0 bases at J, with 7 bases between. The CDR3 contains 14 residues. The CDR3 DNA is TGTGCCAGCAGCTTAAATTTACTGAACACTGAAGCTTTCTTT. It specifies CASSLNLLNTEAFF.

A few counts support this clonotype. The rearrangement uses TRBV2 and TRBJ1-5, with D perhaps TRBD1 (5 bases). Germline-derived CDR1 and CDR2 are SNHLY and FYNNEI. This CDR3 contains 13 residues. Trimming removed 5 bases at V and 7 bases at J, with 12 bases between. CDR3 amino acids: CASSRQTYQPQHF. The CDR3 DNA sequence: TGTGCCAGCAGTCGACAGACCTACCAGCCCCAGCATTTT.

CDR3 in amino acids: CASSHFPLNSQETQYF. The CDR3 region has the DNA TGCGCCAGCAGCCATTTTCCTCTTAACAGCCAAGAGACCCAGTACTTC. The rearrangement links TRBV4-1 to TRBJ2-5; D call uncertain. This CDR3 has 16 amino acids. The V gene lost 3 bases and the J gene lost 1 base, with 15 bases spanning the gap. The germline V gene has CDR1 MGHRA and CDR2 YSYEKL.

The count of this clonotype is one. The rearrangement links TRBV20-1 to TRBJ2-7; 10 bases map to TRBD1. The CDR3 spans 14 residues. CDR1 DFQATT and CDR2 SNEGSKA come from the germline V gene (reference sequence). Trimming took 3 bases from V and 6 from J; bases not matched to a gene: 8. CDR3 sequence reads: CSARPGTGDREQYF. CDR3 nucleotide sequence: TGCAGTGCTAGGCCAGGGACAGGGGATCGCGAGCAGTACTTC.

This chain joins TRBV9 and TRBJ2-3; D unclear. The CDR3 runs 12 residues. Germline-derived CDR1 and CDR2 are SGDLS and YYNGEE. V was shortened by 1 base and J by 4 bases, with 4 bases between the two germline ends. The CDR3 region is CASSVSADTQYF. Here the CDR3 DNA reads TGTGCCAGCAGCGTATCCGCAGATACGCAGTATTTT.

The chain combines TRBV20-1 with TRBJ2-2, with 9 nucleotides matching TRBD1. V dropped 3 bases and J dropped 2; count of bases not matched to a gene: 4. Germline-derived CDR1 and CDR2 are DFQATT and SNEGSKA (reference sequence). The CDR3 has 15 residues. DNA for the CDR3: TGCAGTGCTAGCTCGGGACAGGGAAACACCGGGGAGCTGTTTTTT. Protein sequence: CSASSGQGNTGELFF.